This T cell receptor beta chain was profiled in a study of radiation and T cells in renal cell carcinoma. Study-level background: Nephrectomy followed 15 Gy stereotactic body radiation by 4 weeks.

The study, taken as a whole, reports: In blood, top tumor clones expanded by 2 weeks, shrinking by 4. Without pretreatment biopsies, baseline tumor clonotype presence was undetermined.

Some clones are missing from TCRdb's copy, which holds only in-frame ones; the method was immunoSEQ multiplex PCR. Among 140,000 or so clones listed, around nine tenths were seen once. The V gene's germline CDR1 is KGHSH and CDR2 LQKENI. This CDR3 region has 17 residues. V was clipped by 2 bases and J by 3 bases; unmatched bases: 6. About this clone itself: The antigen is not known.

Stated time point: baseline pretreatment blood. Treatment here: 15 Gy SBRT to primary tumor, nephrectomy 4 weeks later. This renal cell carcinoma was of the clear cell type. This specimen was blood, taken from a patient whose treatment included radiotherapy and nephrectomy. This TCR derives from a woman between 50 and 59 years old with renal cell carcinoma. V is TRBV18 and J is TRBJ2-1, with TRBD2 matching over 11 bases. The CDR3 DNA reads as TGTGCCAGCTCACCAGGGACTAGCGGTTTGCTCTACAATGAGCAGTTCTTC. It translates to CASSPGTSGLLYNEQFF. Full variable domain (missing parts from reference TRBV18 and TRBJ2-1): NAGVMQNPRHLVRRRGQEARLRCSPMKGHSHVYWYRQLPEEGLKFMVYLQKENIIDESGMPKERFSAEFPKEGPSILRIQQVVRGDSAAYFCASSPGTSGLLYNEQFFGPGTRLTVL.